Detailed here is one TCR beta chain. Antigen: not known. The assay was immunoSEQ multiplex PCR, and TCRdb's table has in-frame clones only and misses some. The table lists under 600,000 clones, approximately 97% of them singletons. CD4+ cells underwent separation, giving CD45RA+ naive and CD45RA-negative memory subsets. V was cut by 2 bases and J by 1 base, with 8 bases left in between. Germline CDR1 reads ENHRY; CDR2 reads SYGVKD. This CDR3 has 14 amino acids. The data were obtained in a study of shared clonotypes between healthy human individuals. General study points: Four donors had about 5% of their naive CD4 clonotypes in common.

The clonotype was recovered from a woman in her 30s in good health. The sample taken for sequencing was naive CD4+ T cells sorted from blood. Regarding subset: CD45RA+ positively selected. The V call is TRBV10-3, the J call TRBJ2-5, with D possibly TRBD1 on 6 matching bases. CDR3 sequence reads: CAISEGTSQETQYF. CDR3 bases: TGTGCCATCAGTGAGGGGACATCCCAAGAGACCCAGTACTTC.